Sequencing of this TCR beta chain was carried out in a study of blood T cell repertoires in COVID-19. V dropped 5 bases and J dropped 6; count of bases not matched to a gene: 7. Looked up from germline, CDR1 is LNHDA and CDR2 is SQIVND (reference sequence). The CDR3 length is 14 residues. Original handling: Estimates of nucleated cell counts were drawn from the amplification of reference gene primers. Data came from immunoSEQ multiplex PCR; TCRdb stores just in-frame clones and leaves some out. Clone size and the V and J calls come from that table; the DNA yielded D and trimming. The sample has hundreds of thousands of clones, about 91% seen once.

What was sequenced was peripheral blood. This chain links TRBV19 with TRBJ1-5; 7 bases align to TRBD1. The sequence came from a man at least 80 years old with acute or convalescent COVID-19. The DNA for the CDR3 is TGTGCCAGTAGTCTTCGACAGGGCGGTCAGCCCCAGCATTTT. It translates to CASSLRQGGQPQHF.